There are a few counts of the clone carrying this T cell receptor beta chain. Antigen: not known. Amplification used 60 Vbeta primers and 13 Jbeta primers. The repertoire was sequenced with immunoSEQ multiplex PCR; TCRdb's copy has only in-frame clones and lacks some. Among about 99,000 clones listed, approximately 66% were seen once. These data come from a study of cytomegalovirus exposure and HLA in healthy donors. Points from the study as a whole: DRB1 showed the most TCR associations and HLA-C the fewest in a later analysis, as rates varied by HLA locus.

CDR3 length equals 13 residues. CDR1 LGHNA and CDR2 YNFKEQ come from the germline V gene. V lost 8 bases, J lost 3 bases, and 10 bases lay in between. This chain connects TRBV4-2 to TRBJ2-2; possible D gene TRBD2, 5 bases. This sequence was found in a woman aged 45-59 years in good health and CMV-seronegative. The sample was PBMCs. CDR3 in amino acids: CASRGIDTGELFF. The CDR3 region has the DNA TGTGCCAGCCGAGGGATCGACACCGGGGAGCTGTTTTTT.